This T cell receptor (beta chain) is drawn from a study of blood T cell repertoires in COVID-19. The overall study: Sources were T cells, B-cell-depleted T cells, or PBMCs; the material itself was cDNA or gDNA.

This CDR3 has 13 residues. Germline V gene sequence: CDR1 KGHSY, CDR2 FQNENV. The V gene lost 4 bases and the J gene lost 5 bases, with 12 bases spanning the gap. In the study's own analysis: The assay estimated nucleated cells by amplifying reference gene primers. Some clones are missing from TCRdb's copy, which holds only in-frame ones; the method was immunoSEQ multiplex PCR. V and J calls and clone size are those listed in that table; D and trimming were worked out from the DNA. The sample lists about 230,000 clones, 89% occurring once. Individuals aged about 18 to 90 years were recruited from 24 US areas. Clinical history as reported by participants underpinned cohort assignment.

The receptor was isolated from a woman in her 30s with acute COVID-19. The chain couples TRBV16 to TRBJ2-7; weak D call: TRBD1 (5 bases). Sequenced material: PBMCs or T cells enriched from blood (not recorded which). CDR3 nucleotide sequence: TGTGCCAGCAGCCTGGTTAGGGGCGACGAGCAGTACTTC. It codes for CASSLVRGDEQYF.